The 3 T cell receptor beta chains reported below all come from one sample, sequenced in a study of T cells in localized non-small cell lung cancer (dated by TCRdb to between 2020 and 2021). Libraries came from the immunoSEQ multiplex PCR assay. In its TCRdb copy, this immuneACCESS table keeps in-frame sequences only and misses some clones. Where compared with another copy, unresolved V genes explain less than half of these, and the others have no known cause. Recorded for this sample are about 20,000 clones; around 87% of them occurred a single time. The ten largest clonotypes hold about 12% of the sample. The specimen comprised PBMCs, sampled before any cancer treatment. These receptors all come from a man aged 40 to 69 with stage II squamous cell lung carcinoma.

This sequence joins TRBV18 and TRBJ1-2; D not certain. Trimming stripped 3 bases from V and 2 bases from J, with 10 bases between. The CDR3 is made up of 14 amino acids. The germline gives CDR1 KGHSH, CDR2 LQKENI. In DNA, the CDR3 is TGTGCCAGCTCACCGGAGGGCAGGAACTATGGCTACACCTTC. This encodes CASSPEGRNYGYTF.

This chain uses TRBV5-6 with TRBJ2-6; 9 positions agree with TRBD1. J was trimmed by 0 bases and V by 4 bases; bases with no gene match: 5. CDR3 length: 17 residues. CDR1 and CDR2 from the germline V gene are SGHDT and YYEEEE. The CDR3 DNA sequence: TGTGCCAGCAGCCGCGGGACAGGGATCTCTGGGGCCAACGTCCTGACTTTC. It specifies CASSRGTGISGANVLTF.

The gene calls are TRBV6-5 and TRBJ2-1; 9 bases fit TRBD1. This CDR3 has 15 residues. V lost 2 bases and J lost 3; bases outside the gene matches: 2. The V gene's germline CDR1 is MNHEY and CDR2 SVGAGI. CDR3 coding DNA: TGTGCCAGCAGTTACGGGACAGGGTTCTACAATGAGCAGTTCTTC. Translation gives CASSYGTGFYNEQFF.